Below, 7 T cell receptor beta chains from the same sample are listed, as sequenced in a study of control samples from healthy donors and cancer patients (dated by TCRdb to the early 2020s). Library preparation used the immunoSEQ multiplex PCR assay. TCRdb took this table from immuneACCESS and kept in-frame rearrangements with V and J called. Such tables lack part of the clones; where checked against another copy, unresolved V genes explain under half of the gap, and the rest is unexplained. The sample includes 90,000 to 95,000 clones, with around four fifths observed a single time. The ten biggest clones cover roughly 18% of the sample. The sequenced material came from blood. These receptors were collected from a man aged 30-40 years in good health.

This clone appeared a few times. This CDR3 reads CASSFGQGSGNTIYF. CDR3 DNA: TGTGCCAGCAGCTTCGGACAGGGCTCTGGAAACACCATATATTTT. The V and J genes are TRBV5-6 and TRBJ1-3, with 8 nucleotides matching TRBD1. CDR1 is SGHDT, CDR2 YYEEEE, per germline. The V and J ends lost 2 bases and 0 bases, in that order; junction bases with no gene match: 1. The CDR3 totals 15 residues.

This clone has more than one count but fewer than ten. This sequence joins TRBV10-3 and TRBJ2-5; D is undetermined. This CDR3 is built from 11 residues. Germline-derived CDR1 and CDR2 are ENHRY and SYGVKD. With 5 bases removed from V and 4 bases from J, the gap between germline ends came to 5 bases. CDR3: CAISNGETQYF. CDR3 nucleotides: TGTGCCATCAGTAATGGAGAGACCCAGTACTTC.

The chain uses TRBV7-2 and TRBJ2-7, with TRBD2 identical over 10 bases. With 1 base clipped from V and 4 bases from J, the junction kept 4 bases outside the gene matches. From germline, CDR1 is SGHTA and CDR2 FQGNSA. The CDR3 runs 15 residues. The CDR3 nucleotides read TGTGCCAGCAGCTTAGTCGTGACTAGCGGGTACGAGCAGTACTTC. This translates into CASSLVVTSGYEQYF.

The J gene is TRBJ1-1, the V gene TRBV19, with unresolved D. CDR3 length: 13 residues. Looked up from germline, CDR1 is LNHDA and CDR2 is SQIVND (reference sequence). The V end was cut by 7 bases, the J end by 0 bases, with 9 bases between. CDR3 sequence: CASKKGLNTEAFF. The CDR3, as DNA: TGTGCCAGTAAGAAAGGTTTGAACACTGAAGCTTTCTTT.

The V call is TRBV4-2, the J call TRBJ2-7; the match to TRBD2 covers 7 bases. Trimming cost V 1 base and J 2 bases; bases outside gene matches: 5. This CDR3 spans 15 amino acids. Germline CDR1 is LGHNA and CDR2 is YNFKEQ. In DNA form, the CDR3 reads TGTGCCAGCAGCCAAGCGGCTAGCGGAGCCTACGAGCAGTACTTC. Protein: CASSQAASGAYEQYF.

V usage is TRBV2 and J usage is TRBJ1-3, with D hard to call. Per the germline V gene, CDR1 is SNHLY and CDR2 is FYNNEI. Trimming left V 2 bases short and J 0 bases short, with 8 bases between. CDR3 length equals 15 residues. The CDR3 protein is CASSEIGLSGNTIYF. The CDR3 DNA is TGTGCCAGCAGTGAAATAGGGCTCTCTGGAAACACCATATATTTT.

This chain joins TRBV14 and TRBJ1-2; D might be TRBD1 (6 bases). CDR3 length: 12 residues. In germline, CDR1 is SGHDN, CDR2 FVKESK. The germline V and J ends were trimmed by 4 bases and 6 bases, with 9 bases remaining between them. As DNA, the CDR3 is TGTGCCAGCAGCCCCCAGGGGAATGGCTACACCTTC. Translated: CASSPQGNGYTF.